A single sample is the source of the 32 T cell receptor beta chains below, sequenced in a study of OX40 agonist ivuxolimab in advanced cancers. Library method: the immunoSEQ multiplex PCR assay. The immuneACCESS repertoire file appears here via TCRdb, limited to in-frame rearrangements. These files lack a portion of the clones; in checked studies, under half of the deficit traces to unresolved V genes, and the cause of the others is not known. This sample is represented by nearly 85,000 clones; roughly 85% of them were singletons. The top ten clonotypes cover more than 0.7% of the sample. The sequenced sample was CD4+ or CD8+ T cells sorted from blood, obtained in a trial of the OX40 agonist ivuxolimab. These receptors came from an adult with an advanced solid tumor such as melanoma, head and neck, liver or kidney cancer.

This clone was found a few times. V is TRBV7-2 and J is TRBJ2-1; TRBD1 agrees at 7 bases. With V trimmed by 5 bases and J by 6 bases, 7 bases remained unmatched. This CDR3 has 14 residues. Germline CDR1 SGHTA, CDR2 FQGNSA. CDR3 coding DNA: TGTGCCAGCAGCCATTGGGACAGAACCAATGAGCAGTTCTTC. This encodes CASSHWDRTNEQFF.

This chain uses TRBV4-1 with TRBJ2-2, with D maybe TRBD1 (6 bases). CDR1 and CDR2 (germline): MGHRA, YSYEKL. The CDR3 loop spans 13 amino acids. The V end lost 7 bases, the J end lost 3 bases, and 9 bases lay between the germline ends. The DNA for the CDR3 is TGCGCCAGCAAAGCAGGGGACACCGGGGAGCTGTTTTTT. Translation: CASKAGDTGELFF.

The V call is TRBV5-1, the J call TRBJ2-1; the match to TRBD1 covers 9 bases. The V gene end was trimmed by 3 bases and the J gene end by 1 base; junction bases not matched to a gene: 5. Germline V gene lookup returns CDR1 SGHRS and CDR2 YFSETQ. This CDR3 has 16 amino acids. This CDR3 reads CASSSLGTGSYNEQFF. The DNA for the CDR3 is TGCGCCAGCAGCTCCCTCGGGACAGGGTCCTACAATGAGCAGTTCTTC.

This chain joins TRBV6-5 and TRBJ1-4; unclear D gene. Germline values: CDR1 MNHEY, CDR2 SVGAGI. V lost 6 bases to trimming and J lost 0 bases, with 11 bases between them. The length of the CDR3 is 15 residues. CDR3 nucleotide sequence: TGTGCCAGCAGCGATATTCGGACAACTAATGAAAAACTGTTTTTT. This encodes CASSDIRTTNEKLFF.

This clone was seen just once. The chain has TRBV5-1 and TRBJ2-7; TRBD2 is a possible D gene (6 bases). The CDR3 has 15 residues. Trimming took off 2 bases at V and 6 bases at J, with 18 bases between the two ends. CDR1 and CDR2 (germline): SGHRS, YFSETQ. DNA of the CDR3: TGCGCCAGCAGCTTACGATATAGGGGACTGGGCGAGCAGTACTTC. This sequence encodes CASSLRYRGLGEQYF.

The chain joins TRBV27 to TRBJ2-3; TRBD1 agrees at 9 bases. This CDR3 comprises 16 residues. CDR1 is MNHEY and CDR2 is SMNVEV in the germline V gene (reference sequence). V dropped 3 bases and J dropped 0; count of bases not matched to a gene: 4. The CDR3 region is CASSFVQGASTDTQYF. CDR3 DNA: TGTGCCAGCAGTTTCGTACAGGGGGCTAGCACAGATACGCAGTATTTT.

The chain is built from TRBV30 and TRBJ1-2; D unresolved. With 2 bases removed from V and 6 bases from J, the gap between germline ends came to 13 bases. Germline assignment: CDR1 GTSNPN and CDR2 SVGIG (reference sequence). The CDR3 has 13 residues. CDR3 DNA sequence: TGTGCCTGGAGTAAGGCAGGTCCTGATGGCTACACCTTC. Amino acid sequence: CAWSKAGPDGYTF.

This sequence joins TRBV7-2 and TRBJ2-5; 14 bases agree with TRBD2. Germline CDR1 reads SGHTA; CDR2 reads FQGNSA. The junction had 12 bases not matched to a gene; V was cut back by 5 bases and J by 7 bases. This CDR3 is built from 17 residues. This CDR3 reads CASSPGLAGGRGATQYF. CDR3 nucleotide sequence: TGTGCCAGCAGCCCCGGACTAGCGGGGGGCCGGGGTGCGACCCAGTACTTC.

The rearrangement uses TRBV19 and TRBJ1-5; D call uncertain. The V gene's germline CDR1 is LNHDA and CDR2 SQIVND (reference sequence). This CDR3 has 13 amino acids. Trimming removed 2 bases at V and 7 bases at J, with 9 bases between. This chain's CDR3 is CASSINTVQPQHF. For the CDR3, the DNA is TGTGCCAGTAGTATAAATACAGTCCAGCCCCAGCATTTT.

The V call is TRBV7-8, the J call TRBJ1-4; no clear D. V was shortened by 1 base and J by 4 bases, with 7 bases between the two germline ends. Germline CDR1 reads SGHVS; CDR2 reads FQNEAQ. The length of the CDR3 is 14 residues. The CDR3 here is CASSLVGGNEKLFF. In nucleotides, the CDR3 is TGTGCCAGCAGCTTAGTGGGTGGTAATGAAAAACTGTTTTTT.

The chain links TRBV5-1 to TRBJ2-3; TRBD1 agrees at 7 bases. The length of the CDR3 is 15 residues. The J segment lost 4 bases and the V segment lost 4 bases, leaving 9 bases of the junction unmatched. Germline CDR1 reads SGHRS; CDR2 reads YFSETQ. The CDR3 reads CASSPGQRSPDTQYF. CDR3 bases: TGCGCCAGCAGCCCGGGACAGCGCTCACCAGATACGCAGTATTTT.

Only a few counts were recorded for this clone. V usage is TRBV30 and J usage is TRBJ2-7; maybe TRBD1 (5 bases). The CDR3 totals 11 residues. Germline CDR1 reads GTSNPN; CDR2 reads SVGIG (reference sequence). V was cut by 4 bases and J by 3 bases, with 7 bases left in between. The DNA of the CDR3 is TGTGCCTGGACAGACAGCTACGAGCAGTACTTC. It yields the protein CAWTDSYEQYF.

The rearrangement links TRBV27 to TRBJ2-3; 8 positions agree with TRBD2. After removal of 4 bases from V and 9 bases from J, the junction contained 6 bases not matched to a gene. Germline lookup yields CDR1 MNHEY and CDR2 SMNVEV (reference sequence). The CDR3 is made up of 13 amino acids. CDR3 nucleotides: TGTGCCAGCAGTTCTCCACTAGCGGAGACGCAGTATTTT. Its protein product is CASSSPLAETQYF.

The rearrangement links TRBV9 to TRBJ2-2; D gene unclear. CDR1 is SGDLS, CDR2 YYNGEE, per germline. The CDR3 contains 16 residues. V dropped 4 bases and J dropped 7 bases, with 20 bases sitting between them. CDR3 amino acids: CASSPVPGQNRGELFF. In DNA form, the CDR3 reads TGTGCCAGCAGCCCGGTTCCGGGTCAGAACCGCGGGGAGCTGTTTTTT.

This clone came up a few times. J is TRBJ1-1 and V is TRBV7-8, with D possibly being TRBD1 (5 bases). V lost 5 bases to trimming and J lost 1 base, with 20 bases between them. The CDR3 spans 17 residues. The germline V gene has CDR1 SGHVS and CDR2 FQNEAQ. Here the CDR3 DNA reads TGTGCCAGCAGCCCCCGCGGGGGAGGGAGATCGAACACTGAAGCTTTCTTT. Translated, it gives CASSPRGGGRSNTEAFF. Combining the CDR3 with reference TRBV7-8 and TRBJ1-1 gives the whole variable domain GAGVSQSPRYKVAKRGQDVALRCDPISGHVSLFWYQQALGQGPEFLTYFQNEAQLDKSGLPSDRFFAERPEGSVSTLKIQRTQQEDSAVYLCASSPRGGGRSNTEAFFGQGTRLTVV.

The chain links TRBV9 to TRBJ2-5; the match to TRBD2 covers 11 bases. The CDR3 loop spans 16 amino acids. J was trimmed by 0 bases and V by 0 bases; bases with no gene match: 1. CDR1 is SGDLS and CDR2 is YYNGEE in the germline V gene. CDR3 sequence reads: CASSVGLAGYQETQYF. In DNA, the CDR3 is TGTGCCAGCAGCGTAGGACTAGCGGGATACCAAGAGACCCAGTACTTC. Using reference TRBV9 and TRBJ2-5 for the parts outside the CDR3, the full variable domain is DSGVTQTPKHLITATGQRVTLRCSPRSGDLSVYWYQQSLDQGLQFLIQYYNGEERAKGNILERFSAQQFPDLHSELNLSSLELGDSALYFCASSVGLAGYQETQYFGPGTRLLVL.

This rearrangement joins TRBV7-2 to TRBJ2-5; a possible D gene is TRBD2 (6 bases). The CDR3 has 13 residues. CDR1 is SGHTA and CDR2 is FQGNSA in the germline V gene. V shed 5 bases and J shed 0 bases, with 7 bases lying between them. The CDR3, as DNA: TGTGCCAGCAGCCGGGGGAACCAAGAGACCCAGTACTTC. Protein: CASSRGNQETQYF.

The CDR3 DNA follows: TGTGCCAGCAGCCCTCAAATAGACAGTACCTTGCGGGGCTACACCTTC. It is translated as CASSPQIDSTLRGYTF. The genes are TRBV5-4 and TRBJ1-2, with D perhaps TRBD1 (5 bases). Germline values: CDR1 SGHNT, CDR2 YYREEE (reference sequence). There are 16 residues in the CDR3. Trimming took off 4 bases at V and 8 bases at J, with 24 bases between the two ends.

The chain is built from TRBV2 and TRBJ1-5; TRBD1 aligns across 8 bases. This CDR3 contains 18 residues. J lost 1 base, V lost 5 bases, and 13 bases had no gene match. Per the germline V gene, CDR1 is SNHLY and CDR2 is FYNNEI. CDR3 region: CASSTDRVGVASNQPQHF. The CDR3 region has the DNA TGTGCCAGCAGTACGGACAGGGTCGGTGTGGCAAGCAATCAGCCCCAGCATTTT.

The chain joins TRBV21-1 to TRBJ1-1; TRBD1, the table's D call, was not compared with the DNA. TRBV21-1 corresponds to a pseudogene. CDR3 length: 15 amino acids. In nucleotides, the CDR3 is TGTGCCAGCAGCAAAGCGGGCAGGGGAAGCGCTGAAGCTTTCTTT. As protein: CASSKAGRGSAEAFF.

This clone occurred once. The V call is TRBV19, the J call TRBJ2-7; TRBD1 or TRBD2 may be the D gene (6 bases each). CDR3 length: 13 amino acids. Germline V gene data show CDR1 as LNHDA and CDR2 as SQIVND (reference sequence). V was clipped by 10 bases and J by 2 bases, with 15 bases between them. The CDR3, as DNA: TGTGCCACCCGAGTAGGGGGGACCTACGAGCAGTACTTC. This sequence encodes CATRVGGTYEQYF.

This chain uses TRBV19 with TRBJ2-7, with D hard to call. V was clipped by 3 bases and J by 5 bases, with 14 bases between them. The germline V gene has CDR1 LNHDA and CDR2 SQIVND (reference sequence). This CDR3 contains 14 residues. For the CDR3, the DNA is TGTGCCAGTAGTATCCTCTCGGCCCGGAACGAGCAGTACTTC. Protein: CASSILSARNEQYF.

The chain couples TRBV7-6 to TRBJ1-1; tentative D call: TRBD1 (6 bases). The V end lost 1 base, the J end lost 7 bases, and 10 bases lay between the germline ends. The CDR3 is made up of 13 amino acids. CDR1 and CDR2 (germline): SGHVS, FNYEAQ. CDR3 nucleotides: TGTGCCAGCAGCTTAGTAGGAGGGGGTGAAGCTTTCTTT. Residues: CASSLVGGGEAFF.

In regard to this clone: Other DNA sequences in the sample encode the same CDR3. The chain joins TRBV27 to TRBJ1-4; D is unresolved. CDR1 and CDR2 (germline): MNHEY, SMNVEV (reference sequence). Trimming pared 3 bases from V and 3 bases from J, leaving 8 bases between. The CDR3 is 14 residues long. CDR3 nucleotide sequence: TGTGCCAGCAGTTTTGGGCAGTCTAATGAAAAACTGTTTTTT. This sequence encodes CASSFGQSNEKLFF.

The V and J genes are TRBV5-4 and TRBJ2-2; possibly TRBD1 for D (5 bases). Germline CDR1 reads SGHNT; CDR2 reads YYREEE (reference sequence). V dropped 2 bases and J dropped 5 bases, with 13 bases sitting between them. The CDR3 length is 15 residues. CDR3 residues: CASSFPAGSTGELFF. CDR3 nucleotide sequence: TGTGCCAGCAGCTTTCCGGCAGGGTCGACCGGGGAGCTGTTTTTT.

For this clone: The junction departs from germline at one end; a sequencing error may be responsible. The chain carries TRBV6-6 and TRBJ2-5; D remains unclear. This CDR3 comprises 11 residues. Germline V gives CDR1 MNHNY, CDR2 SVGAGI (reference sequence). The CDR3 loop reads CASSYQETQYF. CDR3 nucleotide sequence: TGTGCCAGCAGTTACCAGGAGACCCAGTACTTC.

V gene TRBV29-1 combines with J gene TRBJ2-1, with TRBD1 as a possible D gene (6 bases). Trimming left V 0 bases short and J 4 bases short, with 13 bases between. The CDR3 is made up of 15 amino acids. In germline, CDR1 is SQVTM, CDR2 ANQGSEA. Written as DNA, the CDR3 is TGCAGCGTTGAAGATCCCTACCAGGGGTACAATGAGCAGTTCTTC. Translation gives CSVEDPYQGYNEQFF.

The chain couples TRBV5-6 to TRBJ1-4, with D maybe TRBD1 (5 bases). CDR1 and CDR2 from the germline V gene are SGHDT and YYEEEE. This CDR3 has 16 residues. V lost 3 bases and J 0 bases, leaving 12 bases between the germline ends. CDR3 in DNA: TGTGCCAGCAGCTGGCGGACATCCGCAACTAATGAAAAACTGTTTTTT. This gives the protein CASSWRTSATNEKLFF.

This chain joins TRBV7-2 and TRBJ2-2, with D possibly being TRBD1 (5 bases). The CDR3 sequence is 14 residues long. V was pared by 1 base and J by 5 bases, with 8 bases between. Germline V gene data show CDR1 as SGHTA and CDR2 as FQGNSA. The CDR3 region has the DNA TGTGCCAGCAGCTTAGTCTCAGGGACCGGGGAGCTGTTTTTT. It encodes CASSLVSGTGELFF.

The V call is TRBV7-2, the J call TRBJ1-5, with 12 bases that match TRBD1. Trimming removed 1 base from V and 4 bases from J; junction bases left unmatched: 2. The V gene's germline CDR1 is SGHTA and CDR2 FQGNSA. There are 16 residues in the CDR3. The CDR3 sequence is CASSLGGQGANQPQHF. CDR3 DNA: TGTGCCAGCAGCTTAGGGGGACAGGGGGCGAATCAGCCCCAGCATTTT.

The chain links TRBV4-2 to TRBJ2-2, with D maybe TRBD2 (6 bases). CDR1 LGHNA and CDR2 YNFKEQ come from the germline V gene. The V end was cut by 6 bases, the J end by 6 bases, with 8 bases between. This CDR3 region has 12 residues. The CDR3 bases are TGTGCCAGCAGATCGGGGGCCGGGGAGCTGTTTTTT. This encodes CASRSGAGELFF.

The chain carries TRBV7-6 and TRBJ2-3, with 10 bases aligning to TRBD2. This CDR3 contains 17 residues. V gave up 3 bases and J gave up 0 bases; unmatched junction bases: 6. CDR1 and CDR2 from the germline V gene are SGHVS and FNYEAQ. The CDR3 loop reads CASSFTLAGASTDTQYF. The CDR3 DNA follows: TGTGCCAGCAGCTTCACCCTAGCGGGGGCTAGCACAGATACGCAGTATTTT.